The 14 T cell receptor beta chains below all came from one sample that was sequenced in a study of blood T cells in healthy people across ages. Primers used in a second PCR of about 7 to 12 cycles were a sample-barcoded 5' primer and a J-beta primer mix. TCRdb independently ran MiXCR on the 5' RACE reads; one entry per CDR3 protein. The sample comprises roughly 2 million distinct CDR3 sequences, about 49% of which are singletons, and around 2.1% rests with the top ten. The sample was blood. The receptors here all came from a woman in her forties in good health.

The chain links TRBV7-3 to TRBJ2-1; TRBD2 is a possible D gene (6 bases). Germline V CDR1 and CDR2: SGHTA, FQGTGA. There are 16 residues in the CDR3. Trimming left V 5 bases short and J 0 bases short, with 14 bases between. CDR3 in amino acids: CASSQTGGDSYNEQFF. The CDR3 DNA sequence: TGTGCCAGCAGCCAAACGGGCGGGGACTCCTACAATGAGCAGTTCTTC.

In this sample, this clonotype turned up a few times. The V gene is TRBV20-1, the J gene TRBJ1-6; D may be TRBD1 (5 bases). Germline-derived CDR1 and CDR2 are DFQATT and SNEGSKA (reference sequence). The V end was cut by 2 bases, the J end by 7 bases, with 15 bases between. The CDR3 loop spans 15 amino acids. The CDR3 nucleotides are TGCAGTGCTAGATTGCAGGGCGACGTCAATTCACCCCTCCACTTT. Translating gives CSARLQGDVNSPLHF.

In DNA, the CDR3 is TGTGCCAGCAGTGAAAGCCTTAGTGGAAAACTGTTTTTT. Amino acids: CASSESLSGKLFF. The V and J genes are TRBV6-1 and TRBJ1-4; D remains unclear. This CDR3 has 13 amino acids. Per the germline V gene, CDR1 is MNHNS and CDR2 is SASEGT. V shed 2 bases and J shed 10 bases, with 11 bases lying between them.

This clonotype has only a few counts. The chain uses TRBV6-2 or TRBV6-3 and TRBJ2-7; D not resolved. CDR3 length: 14 residues. From germline, CDR1 is MNHEY and CDR2 SVGEGT. The ends were cut back, 5 bases at V and 0 bases at J, with 11 bases in the middle. This chain's CDR3 is CASSPMRSSYEQYF. The CDR3 DNA is TGTGCCAGCAGTCCGATGAGGAGCTCCTACGAGCAGTACTTC.

This clonotype was picked up a small number of times. For the CDR3, the DNA is TGTGCCAGCAGTTACTCGTTAGGGACAGGGGGCGAGCAGTACTTC. It is translated as CASSYSLGTGGEQYF. The rearrangement joins TRBV6-5 to TRBJ2-5; 11 bases line up with TRBD1. The end of the DNA is better explained by TRBJ2-7, so the J call may be wrong. This CDR3 is 15 amino acids long. Germline V gene sequence: CDR1 MNHEY, CDR2 SVGAGI.

CDR3 sequence reads: CASSLLQGRGEQYF. The CDR3 region has the DNA TGTGCCAGCAGTCTTCTACAGGGTAGAGGCGAGCAGTACTTC. The chain joins TRBV12-3 or TRBV12-4 to TRBJ2-4; D is possibly TRBD1 (6 bases). The last part of the DNA fits TRBJ2-7 better; the J call may be wrong. CDR3 length: 14 amino acids.

There are a few counts of this clonotype. CDR3 bases: TGTGCCAGCAGTGAACCCCGGACAGTCGGCGAGCAGTACTTC. Its translation is CASSEPRTVGEQYF. V is TRBV2 and J is TRBJ2-7, with TRBD1 as a possible D gene (6 bases). Trimming left V 2 bases short and J 6 bases short, with 14 bases between. The CDR3 is 14 amino acids. Per the germline V gene, CDR1 is SNHLY and CDR2 is FYNNEI.

The chain combines TRBV12-3 or TRBV12-4 with TRBJ2-3, with 10 positions matching TRBD2. CDR3 length: 17 amino acids. Trimming took 3 bases from V and 2 from J; bases not matched to a gene: 8. CDR3 bases: TGTGCCAGCAGTTTTAGGGGAGCGGGGGGGCTCACAGATACGCAGTATTTT. This gives the protein CASSFRGAGGLTDTQYF.

The chain uses TRBV12-3 or TRBV12-4 and TRBJ2-1; TRBD1 matches 9 bases. This CDR3 region has 17 residues. J was trimmed by 4 bases and V by 3 bases; bases with no gene match: 10. The CDR3 DNA sequence: TGTGCCAGCAGTTTCGGACGACCGGGACAGGGTTACAATGAGCAGTTCTTC. Protein sequence: CASSFGRPGQGYNEQFF.

The chain combines TRBV5-4 with TRBJ1-6, with D perhaps TRBD1 (6 bases). Trimming took 9 bases from V and 4 from J, leaving 8 bases between them. Per the germline V gene, CDR1 is SGHNT and CDR2 is YYREEE (reference sequence). The CDR3 totals 12 residues. For the CDR3, the DNA is TGTGCCACCGGACAGTATAATTCACCCCTCCACTTT. Translating it yields CATGQYNSPLHF.

The V and J genes are TRBV20-1 and TRBJ1-2, with D possibly being TRBD1 (5 bases). Trimming pared 0 bases from V and 2 bases from J, leaving 19 bases between. The CDR3 is 17 residues long. Germline-derived CDR1 and CDR2 are DFQATT and SNEGSKA (reference sequence). DNA for the CDR3: TGCAGTGCTAGAGATCGCGCCTCGGGGGTCCAGAACTATGGCTACACCTTC. Encoded protein: CSARDRASGVQNYGYTF.

This clonotype was counted only a few times. In DNA form, the CDR3 reads TGTGCCAGCAGCTGGAGACAGGGCGGCAGCTCTGGGGCCAACGTCCTGACTTTC. Translation: CASSWRQGGSSGANVLTF. This chain connects TRBV11-2 to TRBJ2-6, with 7 bases that match TRBD1. Germline values: CDR1 SGHAT, CDR2 FQNNGV. J was trimmed by 0 bases and V by 4 bases; bases with no gene match: 9. CDR3 size: 18 residues.

A word on this clonotype: At one end the junction does not follow the germline gene, possibly because of a read error. This chain uses TRBV20-1 with TRBJ2-5; the D gene could be TRBD1 or TRBD2 (5 bases each). Germline loops: CDR1 DFQATT, CDR2 SNEGSKA (reference sequence). The CDR3 length is 13 residues. CDR3 coding DNA: TGCCGTGCTAGAACGGGGCCCCAAGAGACCCAGTACTTC. Translated, it gives CRARTGPQETQYF.

This chain uses TRBV5-1 with TRBJ2-5, with a tentative D call TRBD1 (6 bases). This CDR3 comprises 14 residues. CDR1 is SGHRS and CDR2 is YFSETQ in the germline V gene. V gave up 1 base and J gave up 4 bases, with 11 bases separating them. As DNA, the CDR3 is TGCGCCAGCAGCTTGACAGGGACCGGAGAGACCCAGTACTTC. This translates into CASSLTGTGETQYF.